This T cell receptor beta chain was identified in a study of T cell responses to AZD1222 COVID-19 vaccine. TCRdb keeps only in-frame clones here, not all; method: immunoSEQ multiplex PCR. The sample holds under 200,000 clones; about nine tenths are singletons and the top ten take more than 1.3%. V lost 7 bases and J 5 bases, leaving 17 bases between the germline ends. CDR1 and CDR2 (germline): MDHEN, SYDVKM. The CDR3 runs 14 residues. In the case of this clone: The target antigen is unknown.

Study findings and constraints: Seropositivity was recorded at baseline in only 6 or 7 AZD1222 recipients. There were vaccine-associated CD4 TCRs across spike, dominant at 160-218 and 743-854. There were mostly white British donors and more females than males, and clonal diversity was possibly underestimated.

This TCR derives from an adult in good health. The material was peripheral blood, obtained on day 0 of AZD1222 vaccination. The chain combines TRBV28 with TRBJ2-5, with D possibly matching TRBD2 (5 bases). CDR3 in DNA: TGTGCCAGCACCCGCGGCGGAGGCGAGGAGACCCAGTACTTC. This sequence encodes CASTRGGGEETQYF.